The 15 T cell receptor beta chains given below trace back to one sample, sequenced in a study of CD8 T cells in Susac syndrome. When the RNA was reverse transcribed, random hexamers were used with an input of about 0.5 to 1 ug. TCRdb re-analysed the immunoSEQ multiplex PCR reads in MiXCR, keeping a single row per CDR3 protein. The table records about 160,000 distinct CDR3 sequences, around 95% of them present only once. The source material was CD4+ T cells from PBMCs. These receptors were obtained from a human donor in good health.

This chain links TRBV14 with TRBJ2-7; tentatively, D is TRBD2 (5 bases). The CDR3 totals 15 residues. V was shortened by 4 bases and J by 0 bases, with 13 bases between the two germline ends. Per germline, CDR1 SGHDN and CDR2 FVKESK. CDR3 region: CASSPFGGSSYEQYF. CDR3 nucleotides: TGTGCCAGCAGCCCTTTCGGAGGAAGCTCCTACGAGCAGTACTTC.

The CDR3 protein is CATPQRSYEQYF. The CDR3 nucleotides are TGTGCCACCCCCCAGCGCTCCTACGAGCAGTACTTC. This chain uses TRBV10-3 with TRBJ2-7; D remains ambiguous. CDR1 is ENHRY and CDR2 is SYGVKD in the germline V gene. The CDR3 length is 12 residues. V lost 10 bases and J 0 bases, leaving 10 bases between the germline ends.

This chain joins TRBV5-1 and TRBJ1-5; D is unresolved. In germline, CDR1 is SGHRS, CDR2 YFSETQ. CDR3 length: 16 residues. The V gene lost 4 bases and the J gene lost 3 bases, with 17 bases spanning the gap. The CDR3 is CASSPDGVGDNQPQHF. The CDR3 region has the DNA TGCGCCAGCAGCCCCGATGGGGTCGGGGACAATCAGCCCCAGCATTTT. The full variable domain, completed using reference TRBV5-1 and TRBJ1-5, is KAGVTQTPRYLIKTRGQQVTLSCSPISGHRSVSWYQQTPGQGLQFLFEYFSETQRNKGNFPGRFSGRQFSNSRSEMNVSTLELGDSALYLCASSPDGVGDNQPQHFGDGTRLSIL.

This rearrangement joins TRBV12-3 or TRBV12-4 to TRBJ2-2; 7 bases map to TRBD1. V was pared by 5 bases and J by 6 bases, with 6 bases of the junction left unmatched. The CDR3 sequence is 14 residues long. The CDR3 region is CASSTDREAGELFF. For the CDR3, the DNA is TGTGCCAGCAGTACCGACAGGGAAGCCGGGGAGCTGTTTTTT.

The V call is TRBV12-3 or TRBV12-4, the J call TRBJ1-2; TRBD1 agrees at 8 bases. J gave up 4 bases and V 4 bases, and 2 bases lay outside the gene matches. The length of the CDR3 is 13 residues. CDR3 DNA: TGTGCCAGCAGTTGGGACAGGTCCTATGGCTACACCTTC. It encodes CASSWDRSYGYTF.

The rearrangement uses TRBV29-1 and TRBJ1-5; possibly TRBD1 for D (6 bases). Germline V CDR1 and CDR2: SQVTM, ANQGSEA. The length of the CDR3 is 12 residues. Between the trimmed V and J ends, which lost 5 bases and 6 bases, there was a span of 11 bases. DNA for the CDR3: TGCAGCGTTTCAGGGGAAGGTCAGCCCCAGCATTTT. Protein product: CSVSGEGQPQHF.

The genes are TRBV18 and TRBJ1-6, with D unclear. The CDR3 covers 16 residues. From germline, CDR1 is KGHSH and CDR2 LQKENI. Trimming stripped 2 bases from V and 7 bases from J, with 15 bases between. CDR3 nucleotide sequence: TGTGCCAGCTCACCATTGGCGCGGGAGCCGAATTCACCCCTCCACTTT. It yields the protein CASSPLAREPNSPLHF.

The V gene is TRBV5-1, the J gene TRBJ2-7; TRBD2 might be the D (6 bases). CDR1 and CDR2 (germline): SGHRS, YFSETQ. V lost 5 bases to trimming and J lost 4 bases, with 10 bases between them. The CDR3 runs to 12 residues. Here the CDR3 reads CASRPEGYEQYF. CDR3 DNA sequence: TGCGCCAGCAGGCCGGAGGGGTACGAGCAGTACTTC.

This chain connects TRBV9 to TRBJ2-1, with unresolved D. The V end was cut by 0 bases, the J end by 7 bases, with 14 bases between. The CDR3 runs to 15 residues. Germline values: CDR1 SGDLS, CDR2 YYNGEE. CDR3 protein: CASSVAGSLGNEQFF. The DNA of the CDR3 is TGTGCCAGCAGCGTAGCCGGCTCTCTGGGGAATGAGCAGTTCTTC.

The chain uses TRBV7-3 and TRBJ1-5, with no clear D. Germline CDR1 is SGHTA and CDR2 is FQGTGA. CDR3 length: 14 amino acids. The V and J ends lost 5 bases and 3 bases respectively, with 11 bases between them. This CDR3 reads CASSPDGYNQPQHF. The CDR3 DNA follows: TGTGCCAGCAGCCCAGACGGGTACAATCAGCCCCAGCATTTT. The whole variable domain, remainder taken from reference TRBV7-3 and TRBJ1-5, is GAGVSQTPSNKVTEKGKYVELRCDPISGHTALYWYRQSLGQGPEFLIYFQGTGAADDSGLPNDRFFAVRPEGSVSTLKIQRTERGDSAVYLCASSPDGYNQPQHFGDGTRLSIL.

The chain joins TRBV19 to TRBJ1-6; no firm D call. Germline assignment: CDR1 LNHDA and CDR2 SQIVND (reference sequence). Trimming removed 10 bases at V and 0 bases at J, with 7 bases between. This CDR3 has 13 amino acids. The CDR3 DNA sequence: TGTGCCACTTCGGGCTCCTATAATTCACCCCTCCACTTT. It specifies CATSGSYNSPLHF.

The chain employs TRBV6-5 and TRBJ1-5, with D possibly matching TRBD1 (5 bases). Germline loops: CDR1 MNHEY, CDR2 SVGAGI. Trimming shortened V by 8 bases and J by 1 base, and 12 bases separated the two germline ends. This CDR3 has 14 amino acids. The chain's CDR3 is CASRGHRSNQPQHF. The CDR3 nucleotides read TGTGCCAGCCGTGGCCACAGGAGCAATCAGCCCCAGCATTTT.

This clonotype is a singleton in its sample. The rearrangement uses TRBV7-2 and TRBJ2-3; D possibly corresponds to TRBD2 (5 bases). The CDR3 is made up of 11 amino acids. The germline V and J ends were trimmed by 5 bases and 15 bases, with 15 bases remaining between them. Germline CDR1 and CDR2: SGHTA and FQGNSA. The CDR3 nucleotides are TGTGCCAGCAGCCCAAGGACTGTTCCATATTTT. This encodes CASSPRTVPYF. The full variable domain, rest sourced from reference TRBV7-2 and TRBJ2-3, is GAGVSQSPSNKVTEKGKDVELRCDPISGHTALYWYRQSLGQGLEFLIYFQGNSAPDKSGLPSDRFSAERTGGSVSTLTIQRTQQEDSAVYLCASSPRTVPYFGPGTRLTVL.

This clonotype was detected only once. The gene calls are TRBV5-1 and TRBJ2-7; D uncertain. Germline V lookup: CDR1 SGHRS, CDR2 YFSETQ. The ends were cut back, 1 base at V and 5 bases at J, with 13 bases in the middle. This CDR3 contains 14 residues. This CDR3 is CASSLRLEVHEQYF. The CDR3 DNA sequence: TGCGCCAGCAGCTTGCGGCTAGAAGTCCACGAGCAGTACTTC.

This clonotype was found once. The chain links TRBV13 to TRBJ2-3; D gene unclear. V was pared by 4 bases and J by 2 bases, with 16 bases between. CDR3 length equals 16 residues. In germline, CDR1 is PRHDT, CDR2 FYEKMQ (reference sequence). The CDR3 region has the DNA TGTGCCAGCAGCTCCCTTTTCAGCCGGTTCACAGATACGCAGTATTTT. It yields the protein CASSSLFSRFTDTQYF.